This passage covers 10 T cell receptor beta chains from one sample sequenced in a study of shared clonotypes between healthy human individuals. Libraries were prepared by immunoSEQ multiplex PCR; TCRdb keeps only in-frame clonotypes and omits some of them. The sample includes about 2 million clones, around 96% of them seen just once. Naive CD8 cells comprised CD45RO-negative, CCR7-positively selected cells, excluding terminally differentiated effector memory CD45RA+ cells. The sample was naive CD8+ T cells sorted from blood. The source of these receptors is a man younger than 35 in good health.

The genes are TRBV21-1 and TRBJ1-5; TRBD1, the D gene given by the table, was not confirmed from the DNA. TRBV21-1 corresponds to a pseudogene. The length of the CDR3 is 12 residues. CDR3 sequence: CARTGFCQPQHF. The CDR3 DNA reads TGTGCCAGGACAGGGTTTTGTCAGCCCCAGCATTTT.

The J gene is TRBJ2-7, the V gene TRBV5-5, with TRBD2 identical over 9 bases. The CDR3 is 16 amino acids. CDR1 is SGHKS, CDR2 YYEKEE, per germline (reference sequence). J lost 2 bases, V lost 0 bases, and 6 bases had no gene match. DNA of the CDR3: TGTGCCAGCAGCTTGGAGTGGCGGGAGGGGACCTACGAGCAGTACTTC. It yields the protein CASSLEWREGTYEQYF.

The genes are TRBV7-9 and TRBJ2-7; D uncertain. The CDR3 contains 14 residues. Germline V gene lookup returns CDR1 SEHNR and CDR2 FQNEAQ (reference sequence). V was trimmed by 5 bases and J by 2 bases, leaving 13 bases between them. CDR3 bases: TGTGCCAGCAGCCTAAACAACCAGCCCTACGAGCAGTACTTC. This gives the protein CASSLNNQPYEQYF.

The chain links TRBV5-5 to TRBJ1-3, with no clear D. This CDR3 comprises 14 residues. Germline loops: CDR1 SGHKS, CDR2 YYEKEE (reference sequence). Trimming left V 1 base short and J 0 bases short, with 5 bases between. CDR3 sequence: CASSLWVSGNTIYF. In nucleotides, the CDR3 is TGTGCCAGCAGCTTGTGGGTCTCTGGAAACACCATATATTTT.

In DNA form, the CDR3 reads TGTGCCAGCAGCTTAGGTGGGACCGGGGCCAACGTCCTGACTTTC. Translating it yields CASSLGGTGANVLTF. The V and J genes are TRBV13 and TRBJ2-6; tentatively, D is TRBD1 or TRBD2 (5 bases each). Trimming pared 0 bases from V and 4 bases from J, leaving 7 bases between. Per the germline V gene, CDR1 is PRHDT and CDR2 is FYEKMQ (reference sequence). This CDR3 region has 15 residues.

For the CDR3, the DNA is TGTGCCAGCAGCTTGGCGACTGTAAATGAGCAGTTCTTC. It specifies CASSLATVNEQFF. V gene TRBV5-4 combines with J gene TRBJ2-1; D call uncertain. Trimming took off 0 bases at V and 7 bases at J, with 8 bases between the two ends. The germline gives CDR1 SGHNT, CDR2 YYREEE (reference sequence). The CDR3 length is 13 residues.

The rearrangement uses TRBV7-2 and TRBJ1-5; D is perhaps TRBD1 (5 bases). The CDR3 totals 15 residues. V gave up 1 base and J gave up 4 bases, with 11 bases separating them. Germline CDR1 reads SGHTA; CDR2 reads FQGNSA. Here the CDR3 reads CASSLVGGSNQPQHF. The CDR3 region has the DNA TGTGCCAGCAGCTTAGTGGGGGGATCTAATCAGCCCCAGCATTTT.

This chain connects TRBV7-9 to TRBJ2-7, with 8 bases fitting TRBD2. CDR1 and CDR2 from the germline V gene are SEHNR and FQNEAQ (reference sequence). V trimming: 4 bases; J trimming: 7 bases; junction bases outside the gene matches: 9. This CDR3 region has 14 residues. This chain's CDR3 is CASSSRDGREEQYF. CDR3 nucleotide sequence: TGTGCCAGCAGCTCCCGGGACGGGAGGGAGGAGCAGTACTTC.

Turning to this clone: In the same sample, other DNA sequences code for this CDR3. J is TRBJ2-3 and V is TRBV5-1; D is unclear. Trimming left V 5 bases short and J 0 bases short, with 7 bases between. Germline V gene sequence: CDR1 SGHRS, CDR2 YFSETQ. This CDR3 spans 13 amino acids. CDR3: CASRPDSTDTQYF. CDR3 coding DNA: TGCGCCAGCAGGCCTGACAGCACAGATACGCAGTATTTT.

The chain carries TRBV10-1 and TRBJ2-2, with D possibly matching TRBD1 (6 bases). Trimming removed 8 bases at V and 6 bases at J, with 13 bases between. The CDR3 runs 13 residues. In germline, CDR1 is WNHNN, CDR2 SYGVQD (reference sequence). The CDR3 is CASPRKGAGELFF. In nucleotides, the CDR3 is TGCGCCAGCCCTAGGAAGGGGGCCGGGGAGCTGTTTTTT.